Given below is one TCR beta chain in context. This sample was included in a study of PD-L1 blockade in urothelial cancer. Across the whole study: Of prior chemotherapy regimens, patients had received between 0 and 3.

TCRdb keeps only in-frame clones here, not all; method: immunoSEQ multiplex PCR. The sample includes tens of thousands of clones, 84% of them seen just once. The CDR3 sequence is 14 residues long. Between the trimmed V and J ends, which lost 10 bases and 2 bases, there was a span of 15 bases. In germline, CDR1 is SNHLY, CDR2 FYNNEI. Time point: pretreatment peripheral blood. This rearrangement joins TRBV2 to TRBJ2-1; D is perhaps TRBD2 (6 bases). The source was PBMCs, collected around atezolizumab (anti-PD-L1) treatment. This clonotype was obtained from an older woman with urothelial cancer. The CDR3: CAIESGEAYNEQFF. The CDR3 DNA reads TGTGCCATCGAATCCGGGGAGGCCTACAATGAGCAGTTCTTC.